Many counts were recorded for the clone carrying this T cell receptor (beta chain). Its cognate antigen is unknown. The sample is drawn from a study of metastatic and nonmetastatic thyroid tumors. Study overall: Blood and tumor or nodule tissue repertoires from malignant and benign thyroid patients were compared. Findings and caveats of the study: Reportedly, malignant thyroid tumors had significantly higher TCR beta diversity than benign nodules, in blood and tumor.

In germline, CDR1 is SGHVS, CDR2 FQNEAQ. The length of the CDR3 is 16 residues. V was cut by 2 bases and J by 4 bases, with 17 bases left in between. Original processing notes: The distant-metastasis classifier for papillary thyroid cancer was built from CDR3 differences across clinicopathological groups. TCRdb reanalyzed the PCR reads via MiXCR. TCRdb's processing, not the authors' own work, is the source of the V and J calls. In the table there are 43,000 or so clones, around 4% of which are singletons. Not a single patient had been given any form of treatment at any point before undergoing thyroid surgery.

The chain joins TRBV7-8 to TRBJ2-5; no reliable D call. This sequence was found in a female donor with papillary thyroid cancer or a benign thyroid nodule (not recorded which). Some clones in this sample may be carry-over from other donors' samples. Sequenced: blood. The CDR3 DNA reads as TGTGCCAGCAGCTTACAAGGGAACCTCATGGGAGAGACCCAGTACTTC. This sequence encodes CASSLQGNLMGETQYF.